These 22 T cell receptor beta chains originate from one sample sequenced in a study of shared clonotypes between healthy human individuals. Using immunoSEQ multiplex PCR, the repertoire was profiled, and TCRdb retains in-frame clones only, with some absent. Counted here are about a million clones, roughly 80% occurring once; the ten biggest clones make up about 0.94%. The material sequenced was memory CD4+ T cells from PBMCs. Subset defined: CD45RA-negative fraction. The receptors here all came from a man younger than 35 in good health. Some clones in this sample may be carry-over from other donors' samples.

On this clone: The identical CDR3 is also encoded by other nucleotide sequences in the sample. The chain recombines TRBV28 with TRBJ2-6, with unresolved D. The CDR3 sequence is 14 residues long. Germline V CDR1 and CDR2: MDHEN, SYDVKM. Trimming took 6 bases from V and 0 from J, leaving 6 bases between them. CDR3 loop: CASSLHSGANVLTF. The CDR3 DNA reads as TGTGCCAGCAGCTTGCACTCTGGGGCCAACGTCCTGACTTTC.

The chain has TRBV1 and TRBJ2-7. TRBV1 has pseudogene status. The CDR3 runs to 17 residues. The DNA of the CDR3 is TGCACCAGCAGCCAGGACCCCCGGGCTTCCTGCGCCTACGAGCAGTACTTC. It codes for CTSSQDPRASCAYEQYF.

V usage is TRBV11-2 and J usage is TRBJ1-1; no clear D. Germline V gene lookup returns CDR1 SGHAT and CDR2 FQNNGV. This CDR3 has 12 amino acids. Trimming removed 3 bases at V and 3 bases at J, with 5 bases between. CDR3 residues: CASSFRDTEAFF. DNA of the CDR3: TGTGCCAGCAGCTTTAGGGACACTGAAGCTTTCTTT.

The chain joins TRBV19 to TRBJ1-4; no reliable D call. V shed 5 bases and J shed 0 bases, with 13 bases lying between them. There are 16 residues in the CDR3. Germline lookup yields CDR1 LNHDA and CDR2 SQIVND (reference sequence). The CDR3 DNA reads as TGTGCCAGTAGTTCGAGCCGGGAAGCAACTAATGAAAAACTGTTTTTT. The encoded protein is CASSSSREATNEKLFF.

V is TRBV19 and J is TRBJ2-7, with a weak D call TRBD2 (5 bases). This CDR3 region has 13 residues. Germline V gives CDR1 LNHDA, CDR2 SQIVND (reference sequence). V was shortened by 9 bases and J by 6 bases, with 18 bases between the two germline ends. The CDR3 DNA sequence: TGTGCCAGCGGCCGAGCCGGGGTCGGCGAGCAGTACTTC. This translates into CASGRAGVGEQYF.

The CDR3 region is CASSLDIIRGPGNTIYF. The DNA of the CDR3 is TGTGCCAGCAGCTTAGATATTATAAGGGGGCCTGGAAACACCATATATTTT. The rearrangement links TRBV11-2 to TRBJ1-3, with 7 bases lining up with TRBD1. This CDR3 region has 17 residues. V gave up 0 bases and J gave up 2 bases; unmatched junction bases: 7. In germline, CDR1 is SGHAT, CDR2 FQNNGV. Full variable domain (rest looked up from reference TRBV11-2 and TRBJ1-3): EAGVAQSPRYKIIEKRQSVAFWCNPISGHATLYWYQQILGQGPKLLIQFQNNGVVDDSQLPKDRFSAERLKGVDSTLKIQPAKLEDSAVYLCASSLDIIRGPGNTIYFGEGSWLTVV.

The rearrangement joins TRBV2 to TRBJ2-1; D is ambiguous. This CDR3 contains 12 residues. V was clipped by 6 bases and J by 10 bases, with 13 bases between them. Per germline, CDR1 SNHLY and CDR2 FYNNEI. In DNA form, the CDR3 reads TGTGCCAGCAGCCAAGATGTTGGGGAGCAGTTCTTC. Translating it yields CASSQDVGEQFF.

The J gene is TRBJ2-5, the V gene TRBV28; the match to TRBD1 covers 8 bases. The CDR3 consists of 13 residues. From germline, CDR1 is MDHEN and CDR2 SYDVKM. The trim removed 8 bases at V and 5 bases at J, leaving 7 bases unmatched. For the CDR3, the DNA is TGTGCCAGCCAGGGGGCTCCCCGGGAGACCCAGTACTTC. Translation gives CASQGAPRETQYF.

This rearrangement joins TRBV4-1 to TRBJ2-5; tentatively, D is TRBD1 (5 bases). Germline V CDR1 and CDR2: MGHRA, YSYEKL. Trimming stripped 2 bases from V and 1 base from J, with 11 bases between. The CDR3 runs 15 residues. The CDR3 DNA reads as TGCGCCAGCAGCCAAACCTCGACAGTCCAAGAGACCCAGTACTTC. This encodes CASSQTSTVQETQYF.

The genes are TRBV30 and TRBJ1-5; no clear D. This CDR3 is 12 amino acids long. The V end lost 4 bases, the J end lost 6 bases, and 10 bases lay between the germline ends. Germline-derived CDR1 and CDR2 are GTSNPN and SVGIG (reference sequence). The DNA of the CDR3 is TGTGCCTGGAATAAGGGAGGTCAGCCCCAGCATTTT. It codes for CAWNKGGQPQHF.

The sample holds a few counts of this clone. The chain carries TRBV5-1 and TRBJ2-3, with D possibly called TRBD1 or TRBD2 (5 bases each). Germline V lookup: CDR1 SGHRS, CDR2 YFSETQ. The CDR3 covers 15 residues. Trimming pared 3 bases from V and 4 bases from J, leaving 15 bases between. The CDR3 loop is CASSSYGAASDTQYF. The CDR3, as DNA: TGCGCCAGCAGCTCGTACGGGGCCGCCTCAGATACGCAGTATTTT.

The genes are TRBV18 and TRBJ2-1; maybe TRBD1 (8 bases). The germline V and J ends were trimmed by 2 bases and 9 bases, with 20 bases remaining between them. The germline V gene has CDR1 KGHSH and CDR2 LQKENI. The length of the CDR3 is 16 residues. CDR3 region: CASSPSSDRGGGEQFF. The CDR3 bases are TGTGCCAGCTCACCATCTTCAGACAGGGGAGGGGGTGAGCAGTTCTTC.

This chain connects TRBV5-4 to TRBJ1-1; tentatively, D is TRBD1 (6 bases). The CDR3 has 14 residues. V lost 2 bases to trimming and J lost 3 bases, with 11 bases between them. From germline, CDR1 is SGHNT and CDR2 YYREEE (reference sequence). CDR3 protein: CASSLDRFHTEAFF. Here the CDR3 DNA reads TGTGCCAGCAGCTTAGACAGGTTCCACACTGAAGCTTTCTTT.

Turning to this clone: This specimen includes other DNA sequences encoding the same CDR3. The J gene is TRBJ1-2, the V gene TRBV7-9, with D perhaps TRBD1 (5 bases). The CDR3 has 13 residues. Germline CDR1 and CDR2: SEHNR and FQNEAQ (reference sequence). The germline V and J ends were trimmed by 1 base and 5 bases, with 8 bases remaining between them. The CDR3 protein is CASSLGRGYGYTF. The CDR3 DNA reads as TGTGCCAGCAGCTTAGGTCGGGGGTATGGCTACACCTTC.

Only a few counts were recorded for this clone. One junction end does not reproduce the germline sequence, and a read error may be involved. The chain uses TRBV6-5 and TRBJ2-2; no reliable D call. CDR3 size: 13 residues. The germline V gene encodes CDR1 MNHEY and CDR2 SVGAGI. CDR3 sequence (DNA): TGTGCCAGCAGGTACTCGAACACCGGGGAGCTGTTTTTT. It translates to CASRYSNTGELFF.

The chain recombines TRBV20-1 with TRBJ2-7; a possible D gene is TRBD2 (6 bases). Trimming removed 5 bases at V and 6 bases at J, with 11 bases between. CDR1 DFQATT and CDR2 SNEGSKA come from the germline V gene (reference sequence). The CDR3 covers 11 residues. The CDR3 region is CSAELEGEQYF. As DNA, the CDR3 is TGCAGTGCTGAGTTGGAGGGCGAGCAGTACTTC.

The chain combines TRBV19 with TRBJ1-1; 7 positions agree with TRBD1. The CDR3 is 15 residues long. The ends lost 1 base at V and 0 bases at J; junction bases unmatched: 2. Germline assignment: CDR1 LNHDA and CDR2 SQIVND (reference sequence). DNA of the CDR3: TGTGCCAGTAGTATAGCCGACAGGGTGAACACTGAAGCTTTCTTT. The encoded protein is CASSIADRVNTEAFF.

This clone was seen a single time. The CDR3 loop is CAIRRASNEKLFF. CDR3 nucleotide sequence: TGTGCCATCAGGCGGGCCAGTAATGAAAAACTGTTTTTT. The chain links TRBV10-3 to TRBJ1-4; unclear D gene. This CDR3 has 13 amino acids. Trimming left V 6 bases short and J 4 bases short, with 9 bases between. Germline V gene sequence: CDR1 ENHRY, CDR2 SYGVKD.

The genes are TRBV11-2 and TRBJ2-7; a possible D gene is TRBD1 (5 bases). V dropped 7 bases and J dropped 4 bases, with 20 bases sitting between them. CDR3 size: 15 residues. Germline V gene lookup returns CDR1 SGHAT and CDR2 FQNNGV. CDR3 in DNA: TGTGCCAGCACGCCTGGTCAGGGATTGGCGTACGAGCAGTACTTC. It yields the protein CASTPGQGLAYEQYF.

This chain uses TRBV11-2 with TRBJ1-2; D is possibly TRBD1 (6 bases). Trimming took off 4 bases at V and 4 bases at J, with 10 bases between the two ends. The CDR3 is made up of 13 amino acids. Germline loops: CDR1 SGHAT, CDR2 FQNNGV. CDR3: CASSSTGFYGYTF. CDR3 in DNA: TGTGCCAGCAGCTCAACAGGGTTCTATGGCTACACCTTC.

This clone was observed once. This sample also contains other DNA sequences that code for the same CDR3. CDR3 amino acids: CASSLSGPGELFF. The DNA for the CDR3 is TGTGCCAGCAGCTTATCAGGGCCCGGGGAGCTGTTTTTT. The chain recombines TRBV7-7 with TRBJ2-2; D perhaps matches TRBD1 (5 bases). CDR1 is SSHAT and CDR2 is FNYEAQ in the germline V gene (reference sequence). V dropped 2 bases and J dropped 6 bases, with 7 bases sitting between them. This CDR3 is built from 13 residues.

The rearrangement links TRBV29-1 to TRBJ1-2; D unclear. Germline V gives CDR1 SQVTM, CDR2 ANQGSEA. With 3 bases removed from V and 8 bases from J, the gap between germline ends came to 19 bases. CDR3 length: 14 residues. The CDR3 loop reads CSVDGDGTGGGYTF. Here the CDR3 DNA reads TGCAGCGTTGATGGTGACGGAACCGGCGGCGGCTACACCTTC. Full variable domain (rest looked up from reference TRBV29-1 and TRBJ1-2): SAVISQKPSRDICQRGTSLTIQCQVDSQVTMMFWYRQQPGQSLTLIATANQGSEATYESGFVIDKFPISRPNLTFSTLTVSNMSPEDSSIYLCSVDGDGTGGGYTFGSGTRLTVV.